Listed below are T cell receptor beta chains from one sample, sequenced in a study of T cell responses to AZD1222 COVID-19 vaccine. The assay was immunoSEQ multiplex PCR, and TCRdb's table has in-frame clones only and misses some. The top ten clones hold 13% to 15% of a sample with around 120,000 clones, roughly 90% of them seen once. Source: peripheral blood, taken on day 0 of AZD1222 vaccination. Receptor source: an adult in good health. The CDR3 runs from the conserved cysteine through the conserved F or W. The order of the fields is J gene, clone size, D gene, V gene, CDR3 protein, CDR3 DNA. D genes are given only for firm matches. Expanded clones get a size class; other rows say once, few or many, or leave the size out.

>TRBJ2-7|NA|NA|TRBV25-1
CASSEFFSTYEQYF
TGTGCCAGCAGTGAGTTTTTCTCGACCTACGAGCAGTACTTC
>TRBJ2-7|NA|NA|TRBV3-1/TRBV3-2
CASSPTINYEQYF
TGTGCCAGCAGCCCTACTATTAACTACGAGCAGTACTTC
>TRBJ2-7|NA|NA|TRBV6-2/TRBV6-3
CASSYGGSYEQYF
TGTGCCAGCAGTTATGGGGGATCCTACGAGCAGTACTTC
>TRBJ2-2|NA|NA|TRBV7-2
CASSSQGQNTGELFF
TGTGCCAGCAGCTCACAAGGACAGAACACCGGGGAGCTGTTTTTT
>TRBJ1-1|NA|TRBD1|TRBV10-3
CAISEKGQGALPNTEAFF
TGTGCCATCAGTGAAAAGGGGCAGGGGGCCCTCCCGAACACTGAAGCTTTCTTT
>TRBJ1-2|NA|NA|TRBV5-6
CASSLAGRNGYTF
TGTGCCAGCAGCTTGGCCGGAAGGAATGGCTACACCTTC
>TRBJ2-7|NA|NA|TRBV11-2
CASSTTRGSYEQYF
TGTGCCAGCAGCACCACGAGGGGGAGCTACGAGCAGTACTTC
>TRBJ2-2|NA|TRBD1|TRBV5-4
CASSYPGTGDTGELFF
TGTGCCAGCAGCTACCCCGGGACAGGGGACACCGGGGAGCTGTTTTTT
>TRBJ2-7|NA|TRBD1|TRBV28
CASQQQGNYEQYF
TGTGCCAGCCAGCAACAGGGGAACTACGAGCAGTACTTC
>TRBJ2-7|NA|TRBD1|TRBV27
CASSPGRDRVEQYF
TGTGCCAGCAGTCCGGGCCGGGACAGGGTCGAGCAGTACTTC
>TRBJ2-2|NA|TRBD1|TRBV18
CASSPRQGENTGELFF
TGTGCCAGCTCACCGCGACAGGGGGAGAACACCGGGGAGCTGTTTTTT
>TRBJ1-3|NA|TRBD1|TRBV11-2
CASSTSGQRHSGNTIYF
TGTGCCAGCAGCACCTCGGGACAGAGACACTCTGGAAACACCATATATTTT
>TRBJ1-1|NA|TRBD1|TRBV9
CASSVGGTGNTEAFF
TGTGCCAGCAGCGTAGGAGGGACAGGGAACACTGAAGCTTTCTTT
>TRBJ2-1|NA|NA|TRBV6-1
CASSEAWNEQFF
TGTGCCAGCAGTGAAGCGTGGAATGAGCAGTTCTTC
>TRBJ2-2|once|NA|TRBV6-2/TRBV6-3
CASSHGELFF
TGTGCCAGCAGTCATGGGGAGCTGTTTTTT
>TRBJ1-1|NA|NA|TRBV5-6
CASSLGGDTEAFF
TGTGCCAGCAGCTTGGGGGGCGACACTGAAGCTTTCTTT
>TRBJ1-3|NA|NA|TRBV3-1/TRBV3-2
CASSRHSSPGHTGNTIYF
TGTGCCAGCAGCCGCCATAGCTCCCCGGGACATACTGGAAACACCATATATTTT
>TRBJ1-5|NA|NA|TRBV19
CASSHRVSSNQPQHF
TGTGCCAGTAGCCATCGGGTTTCTAGCAATCAGCCCCAGCATTTT
>TRBJ2-2|NA|NA|TRBV11-3
CASSSGGTGELFF
TGTGCCAGCAGCTCAGGCGGTACCGGGGAGCTGTTTTTT
>TRBJ1-2|NA|NA|TRBV30
CAWSPGGDGYTF
TGTGCCTGGAGCCCGGGGGGAGATGGCTACACCTTC
>TRBJ2-5|NA|TRBD2|TRBV7-2
CASSLGEAGGQETQYF
TGTGCCAGCAGCCTCGGCGAAGCGGGGGGGCAAGAGACCCAGTACTTC
>TRBJ1-1|NA|NA|TRBV28
CASSGVSGNTEAFF
TGTGCCAGCAGTGGGGTCTCGGGGAACACTGAAGCTTTCTTT
>TRBJ1-2|NA|NA|TRBV6-2/TRBV6-3
CASSYRASGDYGYTF
TGTGCCAGCAGTTACAGGGCCTCAGGCGACTATGGCTACACCTTC
>TRBJ2-1|NA|NA|TRBV11-3
CASAMGAEQFF
TGTGCCAGCGCGATGGGAGCTGAGCAGTTCTTC
>TRBJ2-7|NA|TRBD2|TRBV30
CAWSGGNPERYF
TGTGCCTGGTCCGGGGGGAACCCCGAGCGATACTTC
>TRBJ1-3|NA|NA|TRBV5-1
CASSFSSPVSGNTIYF
TGCGCCAGCAGCTTCAGCTCTCCTGTGTCTGGAAACACCATATATTTT
>TRBJ2-5|NA|NA|TRBV7-9
CASRHPSTGETQYF
TGTGCCAGCAGACATCCGTCTACGGGGGAGACCCAGTACTTC
>TRBJ2-7|NA|NA|TRBV12-1
CASSLTPVRGAIEQYF
TGTGCCAGCAGCTTGACCCCTGTCCGCGGGGCGATCGAGCAGTACTTC
>TRBJ1-1|NA|TRBD1|TRBV11-2
CASSFDRGSGGAFF
TGTGCCAGCAGCTTTGACAGGGGTTCGGGTGGAGCTTTCTTT
>TRBJ2-1|NA|NA|TRBV28
CASSSPPDRFYNEQFF
TGTGCCAGCAGTTCTCCTCCCGACAGGTTCTACAATGAGCAGTTCTTC
>TRBJ1-5|NA|NA|TRBV7-7
CASSSPVYSNQPQHF
TGTGCCAGCAGCTCCCCAGTGTATAGCAATCAGCCCCAGCATTTT
>TRBJ1-5|NA|NA|TRBV5-1
CASSLSGMGQPQHF
TGCGCCAGCAGCTTGTCAGGGATGGGTCAGCCCCAGCATTTT
>TRBJ1-6|once|NA|TRBV6-5
CASSYTDTQRNSPLHF
TGTGCCAGCAGTTATACGGACACCCAACGTAATTCACCCCTCCACTTT
>TRBJ2-1|NA|NA|TRBV6-6
CASSTGVLKDEQFF
TGTGCCAGCAGCACCGGAGTGCTTAAGGATGAGCAGTTCTTC
>TRBJ2-2|NA|NA|TRBV3-1/TRBV3-2
CASSQVFTGELFF
TGTGCCAGCAGCCAGGTTTTCACCGGGGAGCTGTTTTTT
>TRBJ1-5|NA|NA|TRBV4-3
CASSQEGTSNQPQHF
TGCGCCAGCAGCCAAGAAGGGACCAGCAATCAGCCCCAGCATTTT
>TRBJ2-3|NA|TRBD1|TRBV7-9
CASSKTGGWDTDTQYF
TGTGCCAGCAGCAAAACAGGGGGCTGGGACACAGATACGCAGTATTTT
>TRBJ1-5|NA|NA|TRBV28
CASSLIGDRYQPQHF
TGTGCCAGCAGTTTAATAGGGGATCGTTATCAGCCCCAGCATTTT
>TRBJ1-1|NA|NA|TRBV11-3
CASSLGKNTEAFF
TGTGCCAGCAGCTTGGGGAAGAACACTGAAGCTTTCTTT
>TRBJ2-7|once|TRBD2|TRBV19
CASSILAGPYEQYF
TGTGCCAGTAGTATCCTAGCGGGGCCCTACGAGCAGTACTTC